Shown below are 15 T cell receptor beta chains from a single sample sequenced in a study of cytomegalovirus exposure and HLA in healthy donors. Primers: 60 Vbeta forward and 13 Jbeta reverse. The assay was immunoSEQ multiplex PCR, and TCRdb's table has in-frame clones only and misses some. Of over 150,000 clones detected, around 88% appear once; the ten largest clones hold around 0.85%. The source material was PBMCs. The receptors were gathered from a woman in her 30s in good health and CMV-seronegative.

The V call is TRBV11-2, the J call TRBJ1-1; D possibly corresponds to TRBD1 (5 bases). CDR1 SGHAT and CDR2 FQNNGV come from the germline V gene. Deletions cut 0 bases from V and 0 bases from J, with 8 bases between. There are 15 residues in the CDR3. The CDR3 bases are TGTGCCAGCAGCTTAGACTACAGGTTGAACACTGAAGCTTTCTTT. Protein product: CASSLDYRLNTEAFF.

This clone appeared a single time. This sequence joins TRBV19 and TRBJ2-7; TRBD1 matches at 10 bases. J lost 6 bases, V lost 8 bases, and 16 bases had no gene match. Germline lookup yields CDR1 LNHDA and CDR2 SQIVND (reference sequence). There are 16 residues in the CDR3. This chain's CDR3 is CASSRQGAGGSGEQYF. CDR3 in DNA: TGTGCCAGTTCCCGACAGGGGGCGGGGGGTTCAGGCGAGCAGTACTTC.

The chain combines TRBV10-3 with TRBJ1-3; D gene uncertain. The V gene lost 5 bases and the J gene lost 0 bases, with 11 bases spanning the gap. The CDR3 sequence is 15 residues long. Germline V gene data show CDR1 as ENHRY and CDR2 as SYGVKD. CDR3 protein: CAISKTENSGNTIYF. CDR3 DNA: TGTGCCATCAGTAAAACAGAAAACTCTGGAAACACCATATATTTT.

J is TRBJ2-7 and V is TRBV2; D may be TRBD1 (6 bases). Deletions cut 10 bases from V and 5 bases from J, with 24 bases between. Germline CDR1 and CDR2: SNHLY and FYNNEI. The CDR3 runs to 15 residues. The CDR3, as DNA: TGTGCCAACTCTCCCGGACAGAGTCTCAGGGACGAGCAGTACTTC. Amino acid sequence: CANSPGQSLRDEQYF.

The J gene is TRBJ2-5, the V gene TRBV9, with unresolved D. The J call may be faulty, since TRBJ2-7 better matches the DNA end. CDR3 size: 13 residues. Germline lookup yields CDR1 SGDLS and CDR2 YYNGEE. The CDR3 loop reads CASSVDGSYEQYF. In DNA, the CDR3 is TGTGCCAGCAGCGTAGACGGGTCCTACGAGCAGTACTTC.

A few counts support this clone. J is TRBJ1-1 and V is TRBV5-1, with no clear D. The V and J ends lost 7 bases and 1 base respectively, with 14 bases between them. In germline, CDR1 is SGHRS, CDR2 YFSETQ. This CDR3 is 14 amino acids long. CDR3 bases: TGCGCCAGCTCTCCCAACAGCCCGAACACTGAAGCTTTCTTT. Its protein product is CASSPNSPNTEAFF.

With regard to this clone: Distinct nucleotide sequences in the sample also encode this CDR3. The chain has TRBV6-1 and TRBJ1-6; 8 bases map to TRBD1. The length of the CDR3 is 19 residues. Per the germline V gene, CDR1 is MNHNS and CDR2 is SASEGT. With 4 bases clipped from V and 0 bases from J, the junction kept 11 bases outside the gene matches. The CDR3 is CASSVMSTGGFSYNSPLHF. The CDR3 DNA is TGTGCCAGCAGTGTAATGAGTACAGGGGGATTCTCCTATAATTCACCCCTCCACTTT.

The chain employs TRBV29-1 and TRBJ2-5; 11 bases agree with TRBD1. Germline V lookup: CDR1 SQVTM, CDR2 ANQGSEA. V was pared by 7 bases and J by 5 bases, with 3 bases of the junction left unmatched. The CDR3 is 12 amino acids. DNA for the CDR3: TGCAGCGCTGGGACAGGGGGTGAGACCCAGTACTTC. It yields the protein CSAGTGGETQYF.

This clone came up once. The genes are TRBV27 and TRBJ2-1; TRBD2 matches at 11 bases. V lost 9 bases and J lost 10; bases outside the gene matches: 8. Germline V lookup: CDR1 MNHEY, CDR2 SMNVEV (reference sequence). The CDR3 runs 13 residues. This CDR3 reads CASRLAGFNEQFF. In DNA, the CDR3 is TGTGCCAGTAGACTAGCGGGATTTAACGAGCAGTTCTTC.

This chain links TRBV30 with TRBJ2-7; possible D gene TRBD2, 5 bases. Per the germline V gene, CDR1 is GTSNPN and CDR2 is SVGIG (reference sequence). V was cut by 0 bases and J by 0 bases, with 9 bases left in between. The CDR3 loop spans 14 amino acids. DNA for the CDR3: TGTGCCTGGAGTGTACTTGGGAGCTCCTACGAGCAGTACTTC. It yields the protein CAWSVLGSSYEQYF. The variable domain in full, completed from reference TRBV30 and TRBJ2-7, reads SQTIHQWPATLVQPVGSPLSLECTVEGTSNPNLYWYRQAAGRGLQLLFYSVGIGQISSEVPQNLSASRPQDRQFILSSKKLLLSDSGFYLCAWSVLGSSYEQYFGPGTRLTVT.

The gene calls are TRBV19 and TRBJ1-5; D uncertain. Germline-derived CDR1 and CDR2 are LNHDA and SQIVND (reference sequence). The CDR3 is made up of 14 amino acids. V dropped 3 bases and J dropped 7 bases, with 13 bases sitting between them. In DNA form, the CDR3 reads TGTGCCAGTAGTATGGCGGCGGCCTGGCAGCCCCAGCATTTT. Encoded protein: CASSMAAAWQPQHF.

The V and J genes are TRBV27 and TRBJ2-2; D is ambiguous. The length of the CDR3 is 15 residues. Germline V gene data show CDR1 as MNHEY and CDR2 as SMNVEV (reference sequence). The V end was cut by 7 bases, the J end by 4 bases, with 16 bases between. The CDR3 coding sequence is TGTGCCAGCAAGGTAACCCGGGTGTCCACCGGGGAGCTGTTTTTT. Translating gives CASKVTRVSTGELFF.

This chain links TRBV15 with TRBJ2-7; D is unresolved. This CDR3 comprises 15 residues. V was pared by 3 bases and J by 2 bases, with 14 bases between. In germline, CDR1 is LNHNV, CDR2 YYDKDF (reference sequence). CDR3 protein: CATSSATLPPYEQYF. The CDR3, as DNA: TGTGCCACCAGCAGCGCCACATTACCCCCCTACGAGCAGTACTTC.

The chain has TRBV19 and TRBJ1-4, with TRBD1 matching over 7 bases. Germline V CDR1 and CDR2: LNHDA, SQIVND (reference sequence). With V trimmed by 7 bases and J by 0 bases, 5 bases remained unmatched. The CDR3 extends over 15 amino acids. This CDR3 is CASKDRPTTNEKLFF. The CDR3 nucleotides read TGTGCCAGTAAGGACAGGCCAACAACTAATGAAAAACTGTTTTTT.

V gene TRBV10-1 combines with J gene TRBJ1-1; 9 nucleotides align to TRBD1. The CDR3 is 15 residues long. Germline assignment: CDR1 WNHNN and CDR2 SYGVQD (reference sequence). The V segment lost 3 bases and the J segment 4 bases; nucleotides outside the gene matches: 6. The CDR3 DNA sequence: TGCGCCAGCAGTGAAGGAAGACAGGGGGTCACTGAAGCTTTCTTT. Translating it yields CASSEGRQGVTEAFF.